This T cell receptor beta chain was captured in a study of T cells after yellow fever vaccination. By 5'RACE template switching, TCR cDNA was produced, with a universal primer site and UMIs added in the process. TCRdb used MiXCR to reprocess the 5' RACE reads, holding one entry per CDR3 protein. The repertoire has hundreds of thousands of distinct CDR3 sequences, around a fifth of them found once; the top ten carry about a sixth. The germline V gene encodes CDR1 SGHRS and CDR2 YFSETQ. This CDR3 is built from 13 residues. The V gene end was trimmed by 4 bases and the J gene end by 5 bases; junction bases not matched to a gene: 5. The sample holds many counts of this clonotype.

The rearrangement joins TRBV5-1 to TRBJ1-2, with TRBD1 matching 7 bases. The source is a man in his late teens or twenties who received the YFV17D yellow fever vaccine. This material consisted of PBMCs, taken approximately 20 days after the first yellow fever vaccination. The CDR3 DNA reads TGCGCCAGCAGCAGGGACAGTTCGTATGGCTACACCTTC. Translated: CASSRDSSYGYTF.